This TCR beta chain was captured by sequencing in a study of blood T cell repertoires in COVID-19 (dated by TCRdb to 2019 to 2021). Broadly, across the study: The collaborator samples originated in the United States, Italy and Spain and spanned the acute and convalescent phases of COVID-19. The material from the prospective study consisted of cDNA or gDNA derived from T cells, B-cell-depleted T cells, or PBMCs. Subjects who had been exposed to COVID-19, were actively infected with it, or had recovered from it provided the deeply sampled blood TCRbeta repertoires that made up the dataset. The repertoires were released in a freely available public database meant as a resource for research on the immune response to SARS-CoV-2. Samples were obtained from the ongoing ImmuneRACE study (first 160 participants) and from about 1,300 subjects provided by 6 global collaborators. The sample metadata nearly always contained a de-identified subject ID, COVID-19 status, age in years and sex. Where HLA class I and class II types were available, the types were taken from metadata supplied by the sample provider, not from assay-based typing. General conclusions and limits of the study: The quantity of clinical and demographic metadata differed by source and by participant and was supplied without curation.

Trimming removed 4 bases from V and 10 bases from J, leaving 11 bases between the germline ends. The germline V gene encodes CDR1 ENHRY and CDR2 SYGVKD. The CDR3 has 13 amino acids, counting the end cysteine and phenylalanine. Just CDR3 DNA is preserved here, 39 bases in frame from base 1. As for this clone: The specificity of this receptor is unknown. The record has no base qualities; no much larger clone is one base away.

TCRbeta CDR3 regions were amplified from genomic DNA by means of the immunoSEQ Assay, a bias-controlled multiplex PCR. The authors processed their data as follows. Within the assay, amplification of reference gene primers was used to estimate how many nucleated cells each sample contained. To quantify the absolute abundance of each unique TCRbeta CDR3 rearrangement, sequence reads were collapsed and filtered. For each sample, productive Simpson clonality was calculated by taking the square root of Simpson's diversity index across productive rearrangements. This is the immuneACCESS table as TCRdb keeps it, with only in-frame sequences that have V and J called. A part of the clones is gone; compared with another copy, unresolved V genes explain less than half, and the rest is unexplained. The V and J calls and clone size are taken from that table; D and trimming were inferred from the DNA. Counted in this sample were some 270,000 clones; approximately 83% of them appeared once. The biggest ten clones account for around 10% of the sample.

Collaborating institutions collected whole blood in K2EDTA tubes following their own protocols. Collaborator samples were shipped for TCRbeta analysis as frozen whole blood, isolated PBMCs, or DNA extracted from either sample type. The sequenced sample was peripheral blood. The chain employs TRBV10-3 and TRBJ1-6; no D gene is confidently identified. The TCR sequence derives from a woman between 65 and 79 years old with acute or convalescent COVID-19. The CDR3 reads CAISAPGGSPLHF. Read as DNA, the sequence is TGTGCCATCAGTGCCCCGGGAGGGTCACCCCTCCACTTT.